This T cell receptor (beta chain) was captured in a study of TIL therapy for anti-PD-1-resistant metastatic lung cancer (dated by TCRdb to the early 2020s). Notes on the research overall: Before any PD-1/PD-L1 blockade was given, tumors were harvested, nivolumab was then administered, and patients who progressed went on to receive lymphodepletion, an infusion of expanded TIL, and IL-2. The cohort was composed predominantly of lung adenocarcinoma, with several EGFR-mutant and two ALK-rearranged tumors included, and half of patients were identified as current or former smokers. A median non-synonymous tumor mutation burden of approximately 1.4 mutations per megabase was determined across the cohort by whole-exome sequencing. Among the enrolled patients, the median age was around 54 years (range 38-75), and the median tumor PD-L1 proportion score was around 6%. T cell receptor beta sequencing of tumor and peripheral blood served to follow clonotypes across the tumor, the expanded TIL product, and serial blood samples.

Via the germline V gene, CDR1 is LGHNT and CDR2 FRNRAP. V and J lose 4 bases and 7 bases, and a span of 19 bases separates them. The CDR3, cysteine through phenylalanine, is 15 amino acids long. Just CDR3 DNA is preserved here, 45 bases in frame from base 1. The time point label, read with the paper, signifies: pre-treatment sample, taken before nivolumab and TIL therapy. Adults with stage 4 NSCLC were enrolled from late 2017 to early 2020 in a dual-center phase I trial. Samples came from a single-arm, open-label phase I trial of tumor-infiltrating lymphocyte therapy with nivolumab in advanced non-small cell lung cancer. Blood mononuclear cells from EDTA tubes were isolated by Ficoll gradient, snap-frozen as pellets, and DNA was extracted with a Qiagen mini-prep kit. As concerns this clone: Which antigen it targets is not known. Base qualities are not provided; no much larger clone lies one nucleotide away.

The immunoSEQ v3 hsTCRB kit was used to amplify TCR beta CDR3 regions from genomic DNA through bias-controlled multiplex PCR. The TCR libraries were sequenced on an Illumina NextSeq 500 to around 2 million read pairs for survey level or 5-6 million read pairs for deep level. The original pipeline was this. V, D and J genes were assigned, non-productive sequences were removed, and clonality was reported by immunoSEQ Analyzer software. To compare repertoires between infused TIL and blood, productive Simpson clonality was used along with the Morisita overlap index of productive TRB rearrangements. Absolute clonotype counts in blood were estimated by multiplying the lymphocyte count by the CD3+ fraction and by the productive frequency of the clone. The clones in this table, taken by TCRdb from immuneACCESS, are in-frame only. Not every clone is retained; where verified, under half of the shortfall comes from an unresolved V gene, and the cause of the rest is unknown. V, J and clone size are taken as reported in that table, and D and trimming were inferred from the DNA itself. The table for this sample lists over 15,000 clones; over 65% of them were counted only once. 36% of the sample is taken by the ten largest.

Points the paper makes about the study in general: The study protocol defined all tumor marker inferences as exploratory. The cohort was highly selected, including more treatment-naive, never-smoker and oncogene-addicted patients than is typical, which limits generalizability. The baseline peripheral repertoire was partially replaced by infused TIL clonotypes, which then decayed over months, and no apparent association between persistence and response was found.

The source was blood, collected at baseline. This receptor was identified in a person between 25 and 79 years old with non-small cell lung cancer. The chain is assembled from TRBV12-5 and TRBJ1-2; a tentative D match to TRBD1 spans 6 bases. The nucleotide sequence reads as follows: TGTGCTAGTGGTTCTGAGGGGGGGGGCTTGGCTGGCTACACCTTC. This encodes CASGSEGGGLAGYTF.